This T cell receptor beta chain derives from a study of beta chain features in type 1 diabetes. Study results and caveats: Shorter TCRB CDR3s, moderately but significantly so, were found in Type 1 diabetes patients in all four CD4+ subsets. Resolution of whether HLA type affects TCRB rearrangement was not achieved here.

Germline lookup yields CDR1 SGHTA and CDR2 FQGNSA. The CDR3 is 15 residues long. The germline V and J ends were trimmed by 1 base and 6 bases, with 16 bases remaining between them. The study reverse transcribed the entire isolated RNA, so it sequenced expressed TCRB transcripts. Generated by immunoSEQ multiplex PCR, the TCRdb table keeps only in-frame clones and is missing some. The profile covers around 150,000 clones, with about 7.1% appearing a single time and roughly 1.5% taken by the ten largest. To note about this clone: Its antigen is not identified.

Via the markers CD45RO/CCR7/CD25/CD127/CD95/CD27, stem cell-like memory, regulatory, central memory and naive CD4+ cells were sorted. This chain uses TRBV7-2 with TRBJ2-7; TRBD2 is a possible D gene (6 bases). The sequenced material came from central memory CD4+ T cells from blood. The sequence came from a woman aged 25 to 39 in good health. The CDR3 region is CASSLGGVLVGEQYF. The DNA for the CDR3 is TGTGCCAGCAGCTTAGGCGGGGTTCTAGTCGGCGAGCAGTACTTC.